A single sample gave rise to the 6 T cell receptor beta chains below, sequenced in a study of blood T cell repertoires in COVID-19. Measured with immunoSEQ multiplex PCR; TCRdb has only the in-frame clones, and not every one. The sample has 6,400 or so clones; approximately 70% are singletons. Specimen: peripheral blood. The source is a man in his 60s with acute or convalescent COVID-19.

The chain uses TRBV2 and TRBJ2-5, with 7 positions matching TRBD1. V was clipped by 6 bases and J by 1 base; unmatched bases: 5. The CDR3 runs 14 residues. Germline V gene lookup returns CDR1 SNHLY and CDR2 FYNNEI. The CDR3 nucleotides read TGTGCCAGCAGATTACAGGGGACCCAAGAGACCCAGTACTTC. Translated, it gives CASRLQGTQETQYF.

The V and J genes are TRBV10-3 and TRBJ1-4, with 8 bases aligning to TRBD1. The CDR3 is made up of 15 amino acids. Germline-derived CDR1 and CDR2 are ENHRY and SYGVKD. Germline trimming cut 7 bases from V and 5 bases from J; bases unmatched to any gene: 9. CDR3 region: CAIKNGQGPNEKLFF. CDR3 nucleotides: TGTGCCATCAAGAACGGACAGGGTCCGAATGAAAAACTGTTTTTT.

The rearrangement uses TRBV5-4 and TRBJ2-7; 12 bases are a match to TRBD1. The J segment lost 6 bases and the V segment lost 4 bases, leaving 5 bases of the junction unmatched. The V gene's germline CDR1 is SGHNT and CDR2 YYREEE (reference sequence). The CDR3 loop spans 14 amino acids. CDR3 nucleotides: TGTGCCAGCAGCAGGGGACAGGGGGCGGGCGAGCAGTACTTC. The encoded protein is CASSRGQGAGEQYF.

The chain has TRBV30 and TRBJ1-1; unclear D gene. Deletions cut 2 bases from V and 1 base from J, with 2 bases between. This CDR3 is built from 11 residues. Germline V gene data show CDR1 as GTSNPN and CDR2 as SVGIG (reference sequence). CDR3 protein: CAWSRNTEAFF. The CDR3 bases are TGTGCCTGGAGTCGGAACACTGAAGCTTTCTTT.

This chain joins TRBV27 and TRBJ2-3; 10 positions match TRBD2. V lost 2 bases and J lost 4; bases outside the gene matches: 6. The CDR3 is made up of 16 amino acids. In germline, CDR1 is MNHEY, CDR2 SMNVEV (reference sequence). The DNA for the CDR3 is TGTGCCAGCAGTTTAGGGAAGCGGGGGGGACCAGATACGCAGTATTTT. It is translated as CASSLGKRGGPDTQYF.

Only a few counts were recorded for this clone. V gene TRBV4-3 combines with J gene TRBJ1-5; a weak D match, TRBD1 (5 bases). Germline lookup yields CDR1 LGHNA and CDR2 YSLEER. The CDR3 length is 16 residues. Trimming took off 1 base at V and 3 bases at J, with 13 bases between the two ends. CDR3 amino acids: CASSQANRLNNQPQHF. The DNA of the CDR3 is TGCGCCAGCAGCCAAGCGAACAGGCTGAACAATCAGCCCCAGCATTTT.